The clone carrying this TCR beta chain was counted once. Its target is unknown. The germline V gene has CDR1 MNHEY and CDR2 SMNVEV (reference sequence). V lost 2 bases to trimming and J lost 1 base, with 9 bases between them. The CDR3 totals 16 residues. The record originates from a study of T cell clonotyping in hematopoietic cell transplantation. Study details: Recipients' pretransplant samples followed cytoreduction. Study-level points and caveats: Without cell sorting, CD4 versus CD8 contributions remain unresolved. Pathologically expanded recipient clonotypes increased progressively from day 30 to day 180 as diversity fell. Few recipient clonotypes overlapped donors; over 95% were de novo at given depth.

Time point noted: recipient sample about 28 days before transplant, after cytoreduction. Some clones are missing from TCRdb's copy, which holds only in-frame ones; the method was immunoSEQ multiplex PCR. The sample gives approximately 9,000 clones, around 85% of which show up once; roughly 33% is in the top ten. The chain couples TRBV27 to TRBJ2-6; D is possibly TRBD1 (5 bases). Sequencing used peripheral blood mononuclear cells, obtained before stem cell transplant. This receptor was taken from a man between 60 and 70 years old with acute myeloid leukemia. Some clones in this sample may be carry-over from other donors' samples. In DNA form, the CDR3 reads TGTGCCAGCAGTTTACGACCAGGGTCTGGGGCCAACGTCCTGACTTTC. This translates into CASSLRPGSGANVLTF.